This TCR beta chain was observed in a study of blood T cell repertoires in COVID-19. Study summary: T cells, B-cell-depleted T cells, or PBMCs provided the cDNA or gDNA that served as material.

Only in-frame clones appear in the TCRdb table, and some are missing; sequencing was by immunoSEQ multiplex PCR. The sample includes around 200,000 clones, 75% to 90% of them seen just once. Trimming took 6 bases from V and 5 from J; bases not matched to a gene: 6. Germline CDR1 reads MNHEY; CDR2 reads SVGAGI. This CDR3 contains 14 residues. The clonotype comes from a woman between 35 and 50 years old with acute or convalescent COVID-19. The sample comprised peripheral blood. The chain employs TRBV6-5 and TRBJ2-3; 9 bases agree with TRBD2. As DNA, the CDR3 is TGTGCCAGCAGCCCCCCAGCGGGGGGAGATACGCAGTATTTT. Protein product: CASSPPAGGDTQYF.